The following is a T cell receptor (beta chain) sequence with its context. This receptor's antigen is unknown. No base-level quality is on record; no much larger clone is a single base apart. The data stem from a study of lymphopenia after photon versus proton radiotherapy (dated 2019 in TCRdb). Study-level background: In patients with gastrointestinal tumors who developed high-grade lymphopenia, the study compared the immunological effects of photon radiation therapy with those of proton radiation therapy. The cohort comprised roughly 20 patients with gastrointestinal tumors who received either photon or proton therapy and then developed lymphopenia. The study aimed to characterize how the two radiation modalities differ in their impact on the immune system. The paper's findings and limits, for the study overall: Across the cohort, an inverse correlation was found between a larger post-nadir drop in TCR diversity and overall survival time among patients who died. Relative stability during treatment was observed in proton-treated patients, whereas loss of naive T cells and TCR diversity and gain of effector/memory populations were observed in photon-treated patients. After the lymphocyte count nadir, photon-treated repertoires showed oligoclonal expansion, especially of CD8+ Temra cells, which drove the drop in diversity. The survival association was assessed only in patients who died, and better survival with proton therapy was presented by the authors as a possibility rather than a demonstrated result.

From V the trimming removes 1 base and from J it removes 3 bases, while the gene matches leave 10 bases of the junction unaccounted for. CDR1 and CDR2 are read off the germline V gene as SGHTA and FQGNSA. The cysteine opens and the phenylalanine closes a CDR3 of 18 amino acids. The entry retains the CDR3 DNA only, 54 bases that are in frame from base 1. Libraries were built with the immunoSEQ multiplex PCR assay. T cell repertoires were profiled with deep sequencing of rearranged TCR beta loci together with multiparametric flow cytometry. TCRdb carries this immuneACCESS record with in-frame sequences only. Its versions omit some clonotypes, under half of them owing to an unresolved V gene in the studies checked, with the rest unexplained. The sample profile shows 37,000 or so clones; 86% of them were found once. About a tenth of the sample goes to the ten largest clones.

This sequence uses TRBV7-2 and TRBJ2-3; 10 junctional bases match TRBD2. This receptor was obtained from a woman in her seventies with pancreatic cancer. Some clones in this sample may be carry-over from other donors' samples. The specimen was peripheral blood, collected from a patient treated with proton-based radiotherapy. The bases are TGTGCCAGCAGCTTAGATAGAGCGGGAGGGGCGGAGACAGATACGCAGTATTTT. Translated, it reads CASSLDRAGGAETDTQYF. Reference TRBV7-2 and TRBJ2-3 proteins supply the regions before and after the CDR3; the full variable domain is: GAGVSQSPSNKVTEKGKDVELRCDPISGHTALYWYRQSLGQGLEFLIYFQGNSAPDKSGLPSDRFSAERTGGSVSTLTIQRTQQEDSAVYLCASSLDRAGGAETDTQYFGPGTRLTVL.